This T cell receptor beta chain derives from a study of identical twins (dated by TCRdb to the mid-2010s). Broadly, across the study: To test whether fetal clonotypes persist, the study used deep sequencing on TCR alpha and beta repertoires from monozygotic twins, unrelated adults of various ages, and cord blood. Replicate twin experiments were performed at different times using different library preparation protocols to rule out contamination.

Only healthy Caucasian donors were included. Three pairs of female monozygotic twins, all aged roughly 18 to 29 years, made up the twin cohort. The RNA used for TCR libraries was isolated from peripheral blood mononuclear cells. Here is what the overall study found, with its caveats: Recombination models systematically underestimated out-of-frame TCR alpha sharing in monozygotic twins but agreed with sharing between unrelated individuals. Compared with coincidental sharing between unrelated individuals, an excess of low generation-probability sequences was observed among out-of-frame TCR alpha sequences shared between twins. Excess twin sharing in beta out-of-frame sequences was weaker because fewer shared sequences lowered the signal-to-noise ratio. Zero-insertion analyses could be partly confounded by invariant T cells such as MAIT and iNKT, though diverse VJ usage argued against such confounding for most clonotypes. Abundant cord blood beta clonotypes carried fewer insertions; young adult naive repertoires showed a weaker similar trend, while memory repertoires showed none. Because the same donors could not be followed over many years, conclusions were based on cross-sectional statistical analysis.

This clonotype was found many times. The antigen it recognizes is unknown. The input lacks base qualities; no much larger clone sits a single base away. CDR1 SGHTA and CDR2 FQGNSA were looked up in the germline V gene. Inclusive of the bounding cysteine and phenylalanine, the CDR3 is 14 residues long. The only DNA kept is the CDR3, 42 bases in frame from the first base. V ends up 5 bases short and J 2 bases short, with an unmatched junction base count of 1. Libraries were constructed by 5' RACE. The sequencer was an Illumina HiSeq 2000. A universal primer binding site was introduced by template switching, and a unique molecular identifier was present in the final cDNA, enabling accurate counting of TCR cDNA molecules. Specific primers in the conserved constant-segment region were used to synthesize first-strand cDNA for the TCR alpha and beta chains. To control for contamination, each cDNA library was double barcoded with a SMART-Mk sample barcode plus Illumina barcodes. TruSeq adapter sequences along with Illumina sample barcodes were introduced in two successive PCR steps. The TCR alpha and beta cDNA libraries were sequenced on the Illumina HiSeq platform using custom primers. Per the source publication's procedure: MiGEC was used to process raw reads and extract unique molecular identifiers, and MiXCR was used to find CDR3 positions. For each individual, recombination models were inferred using an EM algorithm with the repgenHMM and IGoR tools. The analysis of shared clonotypes was done with the tcR package in R, with sharing normalized by the product of cloneset sizes. To study raw recombination free of thymic and clonal selection effects, out-of-frame nonproductive sequences were analyzed. The public reads were reprocessed in TCRdb via fastp at Q25 and MiXCR, keeping in-frame beta chains. Under each unique CDR3 protein, matching rows form one entry showing the most common genes and DNA. TCRdb's processing, not the authors', yielded these V and J calls. The sample table shows 550,000 to 800,000 distinct CDR3 sequences, and roughly 7.1% are seen once. Of the sample, approximately 1.5% is held by the ten largest clones.

A further study also used this sample, focusing on yellow fever vaccine responses in identical twins. Per the second study: The T cell response to vaccination in identical twins was reported by the authors to appear partly convergent and partly personalized. In the study, vaccine-responding T cell clones were precisely tracked in identical twins.

The receptor comes from a young woman in good health. Rearrangement joined TRBV7-2 to TRBJ2-7; 12 middle bases align to TRBD2. Sequencing was performed on PBMCs. CDR3 sequence: CASSPSGRAYEQYF. The base sequence is TGTGCCAGCAGCCCTAGCGGGAGGGCCTACGAGCAGTACTTC.